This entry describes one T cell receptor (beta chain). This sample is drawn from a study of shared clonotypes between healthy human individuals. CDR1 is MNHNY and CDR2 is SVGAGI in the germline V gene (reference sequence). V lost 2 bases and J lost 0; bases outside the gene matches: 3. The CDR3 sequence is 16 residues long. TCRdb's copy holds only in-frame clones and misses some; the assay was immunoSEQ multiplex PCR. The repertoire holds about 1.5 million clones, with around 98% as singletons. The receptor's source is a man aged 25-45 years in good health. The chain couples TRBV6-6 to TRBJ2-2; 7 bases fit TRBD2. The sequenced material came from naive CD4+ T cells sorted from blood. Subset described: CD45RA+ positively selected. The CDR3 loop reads CASSYDGRSNTGELFF. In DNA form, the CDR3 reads TGTGCCAGCAGTTACGACGGGAGGTCGAACACCGGGGAGCTGTTTTTT.